This TCR beta chain emerged from a study of blood T cells in healthy people across ages (dated by TCRdb to the mid-2010s). Context from the whole study: In model experiments, template switching captured about one uniquely barcoded TCR beta cDNA molecule for every two T cells. The study measured age-related changes in TCR beta repertoire diversity using deep sequencing normalized with unique cDNA molecular identifiers. The donors were split into four age groups: young (average 16 years), middle-aged (roughly 40), aged (over 55) and long-lived (roughly 77). To avoid experimental bias, donors of different ages were spread randomly across the sequencing lanes. The study analyzed two additional independent replicas of 1 million unique cDNA reads from the same blood draw for two donors, one aged 18 to 30 and one aged 80 or older.

The sample holds a few counts of this clonotype. Its antigen has not been determined. It has no much larger one-base neighbor in the sample; base qualities were not kept. The library was prepared using 5' RACE. Sequencing used an Illumina HiSeq 2500. A second PCR of about 7 to 12 cycles was performed with a sample-barcoded 5' primer and a J-beta primer mix. A unique molecular identifier was introduced onto each TCR beta cDNA molecule by a template-switch 5' adaptor carrying 12 random nucleotides. Each sample yielded at least 3 million CDR3-containing paired-end reads. All of the RNA was converted into first-strand cDNA using the Mint cDNA synthesis kit, with a TRBC-specific oligonucleotide serving as the primer. All cDNA was treated with uracil-DNA glycosylase and then went through a first 18-cycle PCR with the universal primers M1SS and BC2_uni_R. The paper's processing steps were these. For normalization, 1 million high-quality reads, each with a distinct molecular identifier, were randomly selected from each sample. Instead of being binned into consensus sequences, reads with shared molecular identifiers were discarded. MiTCR, set to a Q25 quality threshold and the strictest error-elimination algorithm, was used for CDR3 identification, clonotype clustering and error correction. A nonparametric unseen species model using Euler transformation provided a lower-bound estimate of total TCR beta diversity. TCRdb reanalyzed the raw reads on its own, using fastp at Q25 for trimming and MiXCR for clone calling, and kept in-frame beta chains. CDR3 protein duplicates are merged, each entry listing the most common genes and DNA. TCRdb assigned the V and J calls; the authors' analysis was not used. Within this sample are 550,000 to 700,000 distinct CDR3 sequences, with roughly a quarter of them counted one time only. Approximately 17% of the sample is taken by the ten largest.

Via the germline V gene, CDR1 is LGHNA and CDR2 YNFKEQ. The cysteine opens and the phenylalanine closes a CDR3 of 16 amino acids. The CDR3 DNA has 48 bases and is translated from base 1. The donors were 40 or so Caucasian individuals from Russia, aged 6 to 90 years, who were systemically healthy. About 10 milliliters of peripheral blood were collected from each donor into EDTA-treated Vacutainer tubes. Ficoll-Paque density-gradient centrifugation was used to isolate PBMCs, with at least 6.5 million per sample. Trizol reagent was used to extract total RNA from the PBMCs, yielding at least 5 micrograms per sample. For every donor, an aliquot of PBMCs went through flow cytometry to measure the percentages of naive CD45RAhigh/CD27high T cells. What the work shows at the level of the full study, not this receptor alone: As age increased, observed TCR beta diversity per million T cells dropped in a roughly linear way, and a significant reduction was already evident by age roughly 36. Compared with the aged group, the long-lived group had more naive CD4+ T cells, fewer expanded clones and increased TCR diversity, a pattern suggesting age selection. Estimates of total diversity based on one million sequenced T cells were considered lower bounds and underestimates. A strong correlation was found between observed TCR beta diversity and the percentage of naive T cells measured by flow cytometry. Since profiling was done on bulk unsorted PBMCs, naive and antigen-experienced compartments could not be conclusively compared. The CMV infection status of donors was not known, potentially confounding age-related changes in expanded clonotypes.

The sample was blood. The rearranged segments are TRBV4-2 and TRBJ2-5; a tentative D match to TRBD1 spans 6 bases. The J call may be mistaken, given a closer DNA end match to TRBJ2-1. This receptor was obtained from a woman in her 70s in good health. The DNA sequence is as follows: TGTGCCAGCAGCCAAGAATTCAGGGGTCTAGGCAATGAGCAGTTCTTC. It translates as CASSQEFRGLGNEQFF.